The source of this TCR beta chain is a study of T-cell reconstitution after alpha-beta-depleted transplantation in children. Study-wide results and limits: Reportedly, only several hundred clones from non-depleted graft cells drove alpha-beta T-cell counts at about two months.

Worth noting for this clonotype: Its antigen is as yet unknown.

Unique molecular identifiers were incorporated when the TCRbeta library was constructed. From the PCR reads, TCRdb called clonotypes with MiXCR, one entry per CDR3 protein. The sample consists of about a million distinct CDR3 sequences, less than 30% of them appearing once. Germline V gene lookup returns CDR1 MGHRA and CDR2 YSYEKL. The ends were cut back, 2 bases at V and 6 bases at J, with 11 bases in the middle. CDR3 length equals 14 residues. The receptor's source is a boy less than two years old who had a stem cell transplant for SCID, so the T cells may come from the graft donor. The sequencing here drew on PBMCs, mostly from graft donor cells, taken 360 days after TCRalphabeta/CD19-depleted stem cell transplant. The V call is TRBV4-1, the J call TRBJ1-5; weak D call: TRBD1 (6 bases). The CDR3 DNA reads TGCGCCAGCAGCCAAAAAACAGGGTTTCAGCCCCAGCATTTT. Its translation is CASSQKTGFQPQHF.